This record concerns one TCR beta chain sequence. The method was immunoSEQ multiplex PCR; TCRdb's version includes in-frame clones alone and lacks a portion of them. This repertoire shows fewer than 120,000 clones, around 90% found once; its top ten account for 15%. The sample originates from a study of T cell responses to AZD1222 COVID-19 vaccine. The CDR3 sequence is 14 residues long. Between the trimmed V and J ends, which lost 0 bases and 7 bases, there was a span of 7 bases. Germline CDR1 SGHTA, CDR2 FQGNSA. Sequenced material: peripheral blood, taken 28 days after the second AZD1222 dose. The chain combines TRBV7-2 with TRBJ1-6; the D is unclear. This receptor was taken from an adult who received the AZD1222 COVID-19 vaccine. CDR3 nucleotide sequence: TGTGCCAGCAGCTTAGCGGCCGAGAATTCACCCCTCCACTTT. Translating it yields CASSLAAENSPLHF.